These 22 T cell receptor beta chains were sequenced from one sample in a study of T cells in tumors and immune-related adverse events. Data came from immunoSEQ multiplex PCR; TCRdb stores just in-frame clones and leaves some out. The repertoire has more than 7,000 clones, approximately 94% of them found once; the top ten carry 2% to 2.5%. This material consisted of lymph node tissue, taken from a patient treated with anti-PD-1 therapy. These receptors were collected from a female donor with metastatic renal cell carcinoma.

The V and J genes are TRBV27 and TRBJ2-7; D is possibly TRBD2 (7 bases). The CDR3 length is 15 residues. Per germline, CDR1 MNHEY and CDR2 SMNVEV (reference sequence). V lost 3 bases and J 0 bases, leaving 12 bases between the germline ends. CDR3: CASSFWGGSSYEQYF. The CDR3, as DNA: TGTGCCAGCAGTTTCTGGGGGGGCAGCTCCTACGAGCAGTACTTC.

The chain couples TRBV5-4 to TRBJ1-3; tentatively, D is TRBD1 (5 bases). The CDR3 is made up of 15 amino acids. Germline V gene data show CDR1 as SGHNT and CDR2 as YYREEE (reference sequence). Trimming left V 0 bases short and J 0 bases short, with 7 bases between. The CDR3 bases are TGTGCCAGCAGCTTGGGGGGGGTCTCTGGAAACACCATATATTTT. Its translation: CASSLGGVSGNTIYF.

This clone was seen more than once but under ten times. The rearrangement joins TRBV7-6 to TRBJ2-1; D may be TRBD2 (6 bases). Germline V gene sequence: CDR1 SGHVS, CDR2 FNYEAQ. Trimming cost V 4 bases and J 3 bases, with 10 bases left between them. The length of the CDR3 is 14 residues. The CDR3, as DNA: TGTGCCAGCAGCTCCCTAGCGTTCTACAATGAGCAGTTCTTC. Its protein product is CASSSLAFYNEQFF.

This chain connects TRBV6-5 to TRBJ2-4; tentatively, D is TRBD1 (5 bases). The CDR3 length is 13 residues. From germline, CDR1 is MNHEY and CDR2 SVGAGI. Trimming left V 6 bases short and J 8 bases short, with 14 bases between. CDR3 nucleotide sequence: TGTGCCAGCAGCCTGACAGTAAGGGACATTCAGTACTTC. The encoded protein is CASSLTVRDIQYF.

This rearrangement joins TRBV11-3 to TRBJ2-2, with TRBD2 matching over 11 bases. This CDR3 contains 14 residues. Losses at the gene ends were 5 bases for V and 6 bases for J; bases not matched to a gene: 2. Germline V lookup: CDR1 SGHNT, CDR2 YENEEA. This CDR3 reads CASSPGLAAGELFF. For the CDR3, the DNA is TGTGCCAGCAGCCCGGGACTAGCGGCCGGGGAGCTGTTTTTT.

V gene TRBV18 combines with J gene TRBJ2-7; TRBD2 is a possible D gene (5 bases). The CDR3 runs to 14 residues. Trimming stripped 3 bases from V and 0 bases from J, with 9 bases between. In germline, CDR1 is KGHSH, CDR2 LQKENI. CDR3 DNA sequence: TGTGCCAGCTCACCGGCCGGGATCTCCTACGAGCAGTACTTC. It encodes CASSPAGISYEQYF.

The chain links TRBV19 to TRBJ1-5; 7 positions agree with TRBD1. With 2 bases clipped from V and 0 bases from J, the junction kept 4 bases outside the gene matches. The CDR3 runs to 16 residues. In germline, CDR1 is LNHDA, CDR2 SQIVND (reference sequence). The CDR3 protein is CASSIKQGVSNQPQHF. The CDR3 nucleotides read TGTGCCAGTAGTATAAAGCAGGGGGTTAGCAATCAGCCCCAGCATTTT.

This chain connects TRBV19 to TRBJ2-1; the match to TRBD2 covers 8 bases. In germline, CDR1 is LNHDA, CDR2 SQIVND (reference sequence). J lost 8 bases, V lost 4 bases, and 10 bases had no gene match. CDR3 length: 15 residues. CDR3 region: CASSKGGREGYEQFF. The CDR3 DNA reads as TGTGCCAGTAGTAAGGGAGGTCGGGAGGGCTATGAGCAGTTCTTC.

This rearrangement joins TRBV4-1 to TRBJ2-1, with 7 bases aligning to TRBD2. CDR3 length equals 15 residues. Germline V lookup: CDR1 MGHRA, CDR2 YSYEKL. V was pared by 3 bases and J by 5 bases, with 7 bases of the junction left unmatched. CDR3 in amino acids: CASSHGSGLDNEQFF. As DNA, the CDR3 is TGCGCCAGCAGCCACGGCAGCGGACTAGACAATGAGCAGTTCTTC.

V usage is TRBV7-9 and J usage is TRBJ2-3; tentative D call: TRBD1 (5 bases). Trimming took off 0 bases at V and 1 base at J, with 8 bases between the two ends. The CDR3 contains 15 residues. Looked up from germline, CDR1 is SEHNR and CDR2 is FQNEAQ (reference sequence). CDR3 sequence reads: CASSLAGAGTDTQYF. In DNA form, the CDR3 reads TGTGCCAGCAGCTTAGCTGGGGCGGGCACAGATACGCAGTATTTT.

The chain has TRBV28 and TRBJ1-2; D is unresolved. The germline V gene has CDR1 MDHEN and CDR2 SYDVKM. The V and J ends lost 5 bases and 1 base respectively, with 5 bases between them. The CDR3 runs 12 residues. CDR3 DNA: TGTGCCAGCAGTACCAATAACTATGGCTACACCTTC. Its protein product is CASSTNNYGYTF.

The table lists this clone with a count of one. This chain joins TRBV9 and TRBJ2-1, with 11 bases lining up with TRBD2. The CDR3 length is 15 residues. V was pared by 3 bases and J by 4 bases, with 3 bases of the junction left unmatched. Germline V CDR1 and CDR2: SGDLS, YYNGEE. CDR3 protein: CASSAGLAVYNEQFF. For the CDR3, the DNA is TGTGCCAGCAGCGCGGGACTAGCGGTATACAATGAGCAGTTCTTC. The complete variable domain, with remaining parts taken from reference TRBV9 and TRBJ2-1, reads DSGVTQTPKHLITATGQRVTLRCSPRSGDLSVYWYQQSLDQGLQFLIQYYNGEERAKGNILERFSAQQFPDLHSELNLSSLELGDSALYFCASSAGLAVYNEQFFGPGTRLTVL.

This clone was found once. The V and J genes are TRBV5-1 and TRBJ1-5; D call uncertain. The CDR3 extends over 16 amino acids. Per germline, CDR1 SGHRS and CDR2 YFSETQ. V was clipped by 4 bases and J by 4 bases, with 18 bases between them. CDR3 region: CASSPGELGGNQPQHF. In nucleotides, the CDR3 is TGCGCCAGCAGCCCGGGAGAACTGGGCGGTAATCAGCCCCAGCATTTT.

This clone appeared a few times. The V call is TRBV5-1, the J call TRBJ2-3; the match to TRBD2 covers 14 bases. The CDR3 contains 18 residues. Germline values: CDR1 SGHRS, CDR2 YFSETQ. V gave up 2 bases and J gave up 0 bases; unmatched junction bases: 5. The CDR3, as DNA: TGCGCCAGCAGCTTCCGGACTAGCGGGGGGACTAGCACAGATACGCAGTATTTT. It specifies CASSFRTSGGTSTDTQYF.

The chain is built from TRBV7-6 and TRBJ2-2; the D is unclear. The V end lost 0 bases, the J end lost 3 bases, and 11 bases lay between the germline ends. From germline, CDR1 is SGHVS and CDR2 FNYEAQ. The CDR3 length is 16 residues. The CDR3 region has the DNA TGTGCCAGCAGCTTAGCAGCTGGAACTTACACCGGGGAGCTGTTTTTT. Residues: CASSLAAGTYTGELFF.

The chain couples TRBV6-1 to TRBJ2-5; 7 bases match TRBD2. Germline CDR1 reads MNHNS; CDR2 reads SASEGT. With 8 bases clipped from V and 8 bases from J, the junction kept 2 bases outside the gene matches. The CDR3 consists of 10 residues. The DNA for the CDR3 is TGTGCCAGCGGGGAGGGAACCCAGTACTTC. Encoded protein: CASGEGTQYF.

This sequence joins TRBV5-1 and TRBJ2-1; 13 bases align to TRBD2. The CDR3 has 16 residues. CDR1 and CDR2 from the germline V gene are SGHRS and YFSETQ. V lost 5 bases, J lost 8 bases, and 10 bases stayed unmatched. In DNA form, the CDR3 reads TGCGCCAGCAGTTCACTAGCGGGGGGGCTTGTGGATGAGCAGTTCTTC. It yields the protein CASSSLAGGLVDEQFF. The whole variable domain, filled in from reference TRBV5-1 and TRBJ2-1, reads KAGVTQTPRYLIKTRGQQVTLSCSPISGHRSVSWYQQTPGQGLQFLFEYFSETQRNKGNFPGRFSGRQFSNSRSEMNVSTLELGDSALYLCASSSLAGGLVDEQFFGPGTRLTVL.

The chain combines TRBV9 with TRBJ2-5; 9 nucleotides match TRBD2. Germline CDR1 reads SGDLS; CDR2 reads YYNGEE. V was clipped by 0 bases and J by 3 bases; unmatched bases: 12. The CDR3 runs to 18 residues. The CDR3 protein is CASSVGWDLAGIKETQYF. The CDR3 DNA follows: TGTGCCAGCAGCGTAGGATGGGATCTAGCGGGGATAAAAGAGACCCAGTACTTC.

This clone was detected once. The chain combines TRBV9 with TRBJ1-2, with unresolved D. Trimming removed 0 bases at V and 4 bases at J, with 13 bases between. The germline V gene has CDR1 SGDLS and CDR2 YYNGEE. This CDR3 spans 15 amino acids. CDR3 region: CASSVGYSPFYGYTF. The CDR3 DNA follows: TGTGCCAGCAGCGTAGGGTACAGCCCATTCTATGGCTACACCTTC.

The CDR3 region has the DNA TGTGCCAGCACCTACGCAGCTGAAGCTTTCTTT. This translates into CASTYAAEAFF. The chain combines TRBV6-6 with TRBJ1-1; no firm D call. The CDR3 runs to 11 residues. Germline CDR1 and CDR2: MNHNY and SVGAGI (reference sequence). V was shortened by 7 bases and J by 6 bases, with 9 bases between the two germline ends.

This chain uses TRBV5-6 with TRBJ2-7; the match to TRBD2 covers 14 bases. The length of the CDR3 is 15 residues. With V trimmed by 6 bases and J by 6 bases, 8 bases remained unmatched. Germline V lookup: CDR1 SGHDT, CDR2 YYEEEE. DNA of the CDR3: TGTGCCAGCACCACGGGACTAGCGGGAGTACGCGAGCAGTACTTC. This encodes CASTTGLAGVREQYF.

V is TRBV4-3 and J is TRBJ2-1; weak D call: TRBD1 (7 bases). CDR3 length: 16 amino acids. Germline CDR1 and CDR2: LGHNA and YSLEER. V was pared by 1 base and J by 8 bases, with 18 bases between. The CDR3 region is CASSQADRDLVYEQFF. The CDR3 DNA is TGCGCCAGCAGCCAAGCCGACAGGGACTTGGTGTATGAGCAGTTCTTC.